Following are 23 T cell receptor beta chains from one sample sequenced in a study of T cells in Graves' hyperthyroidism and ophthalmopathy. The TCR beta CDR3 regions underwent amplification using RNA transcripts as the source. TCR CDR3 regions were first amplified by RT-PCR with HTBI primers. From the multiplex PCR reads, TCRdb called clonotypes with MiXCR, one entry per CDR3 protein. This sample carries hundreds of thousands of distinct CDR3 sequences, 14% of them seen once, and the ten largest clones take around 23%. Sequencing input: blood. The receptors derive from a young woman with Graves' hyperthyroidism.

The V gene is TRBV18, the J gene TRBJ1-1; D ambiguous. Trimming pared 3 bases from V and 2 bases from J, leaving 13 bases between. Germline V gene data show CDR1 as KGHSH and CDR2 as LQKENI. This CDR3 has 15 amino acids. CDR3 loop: CASSPPPGANTEAFF. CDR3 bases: TGTGCCAGCTCACCGCCCCCAGGCGCCAACACTGAAGCTTTCTTT.

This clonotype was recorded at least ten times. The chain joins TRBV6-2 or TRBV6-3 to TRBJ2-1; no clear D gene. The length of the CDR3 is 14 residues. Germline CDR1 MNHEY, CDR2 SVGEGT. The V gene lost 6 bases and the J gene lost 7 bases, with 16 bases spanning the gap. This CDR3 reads CASRRTSTMNEQFF. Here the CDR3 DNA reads TGTGCCAGCAGGAGGACGTCAACCATGAATGAGCAGTTCTTC.

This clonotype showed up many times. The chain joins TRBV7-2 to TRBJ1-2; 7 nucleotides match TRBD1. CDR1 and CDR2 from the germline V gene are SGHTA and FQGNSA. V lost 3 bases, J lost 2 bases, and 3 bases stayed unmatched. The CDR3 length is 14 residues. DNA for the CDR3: TGTGCCAGCAGCTTTAGGGACAGCAACTATGGCTACACCTTC. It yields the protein CASSFRDSNYGYTF.

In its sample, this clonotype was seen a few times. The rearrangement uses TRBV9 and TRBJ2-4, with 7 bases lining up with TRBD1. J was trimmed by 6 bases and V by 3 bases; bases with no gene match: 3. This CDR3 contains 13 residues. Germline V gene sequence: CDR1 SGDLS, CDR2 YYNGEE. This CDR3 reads CASSGTGRNIQYF. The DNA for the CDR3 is TGTGCCAGCAGCGGGACAGGTAGAAACATTCAGTACTTC.

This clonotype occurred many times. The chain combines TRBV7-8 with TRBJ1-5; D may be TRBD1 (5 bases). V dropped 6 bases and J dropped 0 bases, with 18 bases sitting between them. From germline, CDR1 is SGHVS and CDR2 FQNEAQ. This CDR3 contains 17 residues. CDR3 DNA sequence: TGTGCCAGCAGACCTGGGGGGGTTGGGAATAGCAATCAGCCCCAGCATTTT. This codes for CASRPGGVGNSNQPQHF.

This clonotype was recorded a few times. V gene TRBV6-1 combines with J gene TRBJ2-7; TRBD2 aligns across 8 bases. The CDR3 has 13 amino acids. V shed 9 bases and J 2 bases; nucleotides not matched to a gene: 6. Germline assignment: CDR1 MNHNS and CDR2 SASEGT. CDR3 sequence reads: CASVAGTPYEQYF. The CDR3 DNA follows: TGTGCCAGTGTAGCGGGAACCCCCTACGAGCAGTACTTC.

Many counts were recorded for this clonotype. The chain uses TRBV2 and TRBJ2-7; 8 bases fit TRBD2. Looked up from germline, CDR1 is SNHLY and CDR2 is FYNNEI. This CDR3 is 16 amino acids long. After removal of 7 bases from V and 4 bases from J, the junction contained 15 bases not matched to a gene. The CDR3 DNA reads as TGTGCCAGCAAACGAGACGCGACGGGGGGGAGGTACGAGCAGTACTTC. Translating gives CASKRDATGGRYEQYF.

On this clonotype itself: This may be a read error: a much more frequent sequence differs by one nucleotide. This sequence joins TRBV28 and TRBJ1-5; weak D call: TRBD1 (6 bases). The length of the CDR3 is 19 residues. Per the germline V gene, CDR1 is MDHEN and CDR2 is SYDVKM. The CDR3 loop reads CAGSLRGFRGGFWNQPQHF. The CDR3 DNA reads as TGTGCCGGCAGTTTAAGGGGATTTAGGGGGGGTTTTTGGAATCAGCCCCAGCATTTT.

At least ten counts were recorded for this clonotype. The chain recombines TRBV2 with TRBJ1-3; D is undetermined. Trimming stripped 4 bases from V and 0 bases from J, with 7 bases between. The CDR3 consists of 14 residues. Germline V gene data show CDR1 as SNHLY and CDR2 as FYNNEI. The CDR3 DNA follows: TGTGCCAGCAGTGTCGTGGGCTCTGGAAACACCATATATTTT. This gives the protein CASSVVGSGNTIYF.

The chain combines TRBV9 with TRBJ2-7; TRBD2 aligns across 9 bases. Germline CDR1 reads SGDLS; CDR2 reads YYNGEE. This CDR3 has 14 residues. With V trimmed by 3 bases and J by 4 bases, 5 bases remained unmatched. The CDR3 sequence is CASSGGLAPYEQYF. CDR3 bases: TGTGCCAGCAGCGGCGGACTAGCGCCGTACGAGCAGTACTTC.

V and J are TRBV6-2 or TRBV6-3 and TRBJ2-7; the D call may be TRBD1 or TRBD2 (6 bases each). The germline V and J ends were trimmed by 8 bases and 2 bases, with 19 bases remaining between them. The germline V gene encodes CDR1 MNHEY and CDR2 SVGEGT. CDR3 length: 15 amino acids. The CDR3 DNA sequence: TGTGCCAGCTCCCGGAGGGGGACGCCACCCTACGAGCAGTACTTC. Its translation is CASSRRGTPPYEQYF.

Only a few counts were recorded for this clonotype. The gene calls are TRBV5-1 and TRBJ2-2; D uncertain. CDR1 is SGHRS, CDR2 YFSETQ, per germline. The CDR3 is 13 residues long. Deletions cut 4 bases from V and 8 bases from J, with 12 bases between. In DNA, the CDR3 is TGCGCCAGCAGCCCAATATCATCGGGGGAGCTGTTTTTT. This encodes CASSPISSGELFF. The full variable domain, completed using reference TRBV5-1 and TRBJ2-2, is KAGVTQTPRYLIKTRGQQVTLSCSPISGHRSVSWYQQTPGQGLQFLFEYFSETQRNKGNFPGRFSGRQFSNSRSEMNVSTLELGDSALYLCASSPISSGELFFGEGSRLTVL.

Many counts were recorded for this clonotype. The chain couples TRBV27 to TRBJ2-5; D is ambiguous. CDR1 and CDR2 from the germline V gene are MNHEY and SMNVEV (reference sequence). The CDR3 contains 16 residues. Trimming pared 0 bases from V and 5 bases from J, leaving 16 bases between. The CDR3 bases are TGTGCCAGCAGTTTATCGCCTGGGTGGTTGGGGGAGACCCAGTACTTC. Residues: CASSLSPGWLGETQYF.

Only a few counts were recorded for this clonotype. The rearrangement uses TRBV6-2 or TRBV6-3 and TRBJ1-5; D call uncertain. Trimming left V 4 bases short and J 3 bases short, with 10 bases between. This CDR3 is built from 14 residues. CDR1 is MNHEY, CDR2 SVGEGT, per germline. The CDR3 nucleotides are TGTGCCAGCAGTTCGCCCCAGTACAATCAGCCCCAGCATTTT. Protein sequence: CASSSPQYNQPQHF.

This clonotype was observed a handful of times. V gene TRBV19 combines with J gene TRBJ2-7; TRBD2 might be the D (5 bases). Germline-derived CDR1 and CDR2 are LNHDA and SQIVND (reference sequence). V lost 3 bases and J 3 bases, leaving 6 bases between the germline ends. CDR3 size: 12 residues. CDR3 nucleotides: TGTGCCAGTAGTATCGGAGGCTACGAGCAGTACTTC. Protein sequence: CASSIGGYEQYF.

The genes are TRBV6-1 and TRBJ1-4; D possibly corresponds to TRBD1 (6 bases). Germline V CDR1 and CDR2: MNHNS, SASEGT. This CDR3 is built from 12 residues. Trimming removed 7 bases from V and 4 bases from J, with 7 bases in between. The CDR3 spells CASKDSNEKLFF. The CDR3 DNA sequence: TGTGCCAGCAAGGACAGTAATGAAAAACTGTTTTTT.

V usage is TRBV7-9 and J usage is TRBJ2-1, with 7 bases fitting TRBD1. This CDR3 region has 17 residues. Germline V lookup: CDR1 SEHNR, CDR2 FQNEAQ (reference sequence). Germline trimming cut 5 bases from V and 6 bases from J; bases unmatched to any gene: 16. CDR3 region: CASSPRLRQGFGNEQFF. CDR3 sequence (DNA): TGTGCCAGCAGCCCACGCTTAAGACAGGGCTTCGGCAATGAGCAGTTCTTC.

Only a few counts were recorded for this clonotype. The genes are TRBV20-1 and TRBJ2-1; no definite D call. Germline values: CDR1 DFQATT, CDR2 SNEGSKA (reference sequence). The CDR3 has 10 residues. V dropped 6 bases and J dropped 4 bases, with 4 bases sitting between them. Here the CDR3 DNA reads TGCAGTGCGGAGTACAATGAGCAGTTCTTC. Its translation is CSAEYNEQFF.

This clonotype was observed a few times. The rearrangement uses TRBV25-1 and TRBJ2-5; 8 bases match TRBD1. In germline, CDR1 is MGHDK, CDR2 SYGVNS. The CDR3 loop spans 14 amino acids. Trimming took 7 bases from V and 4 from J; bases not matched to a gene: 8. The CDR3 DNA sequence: TGTGCCAGCACTAGTACAGGGGGTACAGAGACCCAGTACTTC. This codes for CASTSTGGTETQYF.

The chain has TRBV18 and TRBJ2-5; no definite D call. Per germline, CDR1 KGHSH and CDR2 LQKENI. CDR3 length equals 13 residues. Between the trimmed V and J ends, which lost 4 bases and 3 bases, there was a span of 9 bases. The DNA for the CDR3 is TGTGCCAGCTCACGGACGAGAAAAGAGACCCAGTACTTC. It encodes CASSRTRKETQYF.

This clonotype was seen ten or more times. The DNA of the CDR3 is TGCAGTGCTAGAGATCTCCAGGACTATGGCTACACCTTC. Amino acids: CSARDLQDYGYTF. The gene calls are TRBV20-1 and TRBJ1-2; D is undetermined. CDR3 size: 13 residues. V lost 0 bases, J lost 3 bases, and 8 bases lay in between. Germline V gene data show CDR1 as DFQATT and CDR2 as SNEGSKA (reference sequence).

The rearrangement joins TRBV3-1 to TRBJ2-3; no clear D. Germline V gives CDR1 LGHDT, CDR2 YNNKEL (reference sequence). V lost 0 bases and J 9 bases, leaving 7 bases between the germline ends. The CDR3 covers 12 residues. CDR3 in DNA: TGTGCCAGCAGCCAAGATATTAACACGCAGTATTTT. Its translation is CASSQDINTQYF.

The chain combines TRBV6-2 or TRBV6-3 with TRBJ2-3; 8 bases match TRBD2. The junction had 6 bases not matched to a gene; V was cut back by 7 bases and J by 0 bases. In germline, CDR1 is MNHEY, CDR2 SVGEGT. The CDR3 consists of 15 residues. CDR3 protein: CASTRGGASTDTQYF. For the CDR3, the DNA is TGTGCCAGCACCCGGGGGGGGGCTAGCACAGATACGCAGTATTTT.